The rows below give T cell receptor beta chains drawn from one sample of a study of T cell responses to AZD1222 COVID-19 vaccine. This table comes from immunoSEQ multiplex PCR, and its TCRdb copy is limited to in-frame clones, with some not included. The sample records about 97,000 clones, around 83% being singletons. The source material was peripheral blood, sampled on day 0 of AZD1222 vaccination. The source of these receptors is an adult in good health. Each CDR3 is given with its conserved first and last residue. A D gene is named only where the DNA matches it firmly. Where a row states a size, it is once, few, many or the class of an expanded clone; other rows omit it.

abundance	j_gene	v_gene	d_gene	CDR3aa	CDR3nt
.	TRBJ2-1	TRBV9	.	CASSEGAGFGNEQFF	TGTGCCAGCAGCGAGGGGGCGGGGTTCGGCAATGAGCAGTTCTTC
.	TRBJ1-5	TRBV7-3	.	CASSLTGREGQPQHF	TGTGCCAGCAGCTTAACGGGCAGGGAGGGGCAGCCCCAGCATTTT
.	TRBJ2-1	TRBV5-5	TRBD2	CASSLEGGTVEQFF	TGTGCCAGCAGCCTGGAGGGAGGGACCGTTGAGCAGTTCTTC
.	TRBJ1-1	TRBV28	TRBD1	CASSRTGGPMNTEAFF	TGTGCCAGCAGCCGGACAGGAGGGCCTATGAACACTGAAGCTTTCTTT
many	TRBJ2-7	TRBV7-3	.	CASSFGTGYEQYF	TGTGCCAGCAGCTTCGGGACTGGCTACGAGCAGTACTTC
few	TRBJ2-7	TRBV7-2	TRBD1	CASSLSQGDYEQYF	TGTGCCAGCAGCTTGAGCCAGGGGGACTACGAGCAGTACTTC
.	TRBJ1-5	TRBV19	.	CASRTDYNQPQHF	TGTGCCAGCAGGACAGACTACAATCAGCCCCAGCATTTT
.	TRBJ2-5	TRBV6-5	TRBD2	CASSYGGGEETQYF	TGTGCCAGCAGTTACGGTGGGGGGGAAGAGACCCAGTACTTC
.	TRBJ2-2	TRBV5-1	.	CASSLAPNTGELFF	TGCGCCAGCAGCTTGGCCCCGAACACCGGGGAGCTGTTTTTT
.	TRBJ2-1	TRBV7-8	TRBD2	CASSLGAGLAGGPNNEQFF	TGTGCCAGCAGCTTAGGAGCCGGACTAGCGGGAGGGCCCAACAATGAGCAGTTCTTC
.	TRBJ2-1	TRBV7-2	.	CASSLSTLEIGEQFF	TGTGCCAGCAGCTTATCTACGCTAGAAATCGGTGAGCAGTTCTTC
once	TRBJ2-2	TRBV14	.	CASSQRVGVGELFF	TGTGCCAGCAGCCAAAGAGTAGGTGTCGGGGAGCTGTTTTTT
.	TRBJ2-2	TRBV29-1	TRBD1	CSAGTGTTGELFF	TGCAGCGCCGGGACAGGTACCACCGGGGAGCTGTTTTTT
.	TRBJ2-6	TRBV11-2	.	CASSLVGANVLTF	TGTGCCAGCAGCTTAGTTGGGGCCAACGTCCTGACTTTC
.	TRBJ2-7	TRBV5-5	.	CASSFLTSAEKQYF	TGTGCCAGCAGCTTCTTAACGAGCGCCGAAAAGCAGTACTTC
.	TRBJ1-2	TRBV5-1	.	CASSLARSAPNYGYTF	TGCGCCAGCAGCTTGGCTCGGTCAGCTCCTAACTATGGCTACACCTTC
.	TRBJ1-4	TRBV9	.	CASSVGAGSNEKLFF	TGTGCCAGCAGCGTAGGCGCAGGGTCTAATGAAAAACTGTTTTTT
.	TRBJ1-1	TRBV4-1	.	CASSQSTVNTEAFF	TGCGCCAGCAGCCAAAGCACAGTGAACACTGAAGCTTTCTTT
.	TRBJ1-5	TRBV6-5	.	CASSSGTANQPQHF	TGTGCCAGCAGCTCCGGGACCGCTAATCAGCCCCAGCATTTT
.	TRBJ2-7	TRBV27	TRBD1	CASSYRGLYEQYF	TGTGCCAGCAGCTACAGGGGTCTCTACGAGCAGTACTTC
.	TRBJ1-1	TRBV30	.	CAWSVWRNTEAFF	TGTGCCTGGAGTGTATGGAGGAACACTGAAGCTTTCTTT
.	TRBJ2-7	TRBV28	TRBD1	CASRGGGQGAHEQYF	TGTGCCAGCAGGGGGGGCGGACAGGGTGCCCACGAGCAGTACTTC
.	TRBJ1-1	TRBV5-6	TRBD1	CASSWSTGVAFF	TGTGCCAGCAGCTGGTCGACAGGGGTAGCTTTCTTT
.	TRBJ2-7	TRBV6-5	.	CASSSGGLASYEQYF	TGTGCCAGCAGTTCTGGGGGTTTGGCGTCGTACGAGCAGTACTTC